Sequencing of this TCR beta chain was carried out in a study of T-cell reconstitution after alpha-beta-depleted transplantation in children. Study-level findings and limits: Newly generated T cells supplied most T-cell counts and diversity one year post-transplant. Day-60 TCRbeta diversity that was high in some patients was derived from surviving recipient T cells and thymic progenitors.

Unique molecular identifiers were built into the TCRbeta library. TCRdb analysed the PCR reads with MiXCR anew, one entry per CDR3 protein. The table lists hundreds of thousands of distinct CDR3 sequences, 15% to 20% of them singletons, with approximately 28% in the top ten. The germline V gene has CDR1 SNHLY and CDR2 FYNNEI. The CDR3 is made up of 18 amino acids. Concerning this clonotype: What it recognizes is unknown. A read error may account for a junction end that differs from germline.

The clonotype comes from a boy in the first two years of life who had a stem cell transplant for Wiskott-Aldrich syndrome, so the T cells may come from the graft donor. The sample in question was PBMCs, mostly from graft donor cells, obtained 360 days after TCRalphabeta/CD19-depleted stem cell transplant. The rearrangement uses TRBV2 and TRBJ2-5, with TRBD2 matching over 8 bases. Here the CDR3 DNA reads TGTGCCTGCAGTTTTAGTAGCGGGAACCTCCGTGGGGGGGAGACCCAGTACTTC. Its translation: CACSFSSGNLRGGETQYF. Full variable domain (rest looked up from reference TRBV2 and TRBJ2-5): EPEVTQTPSHQVTQMGQEVILRCVPISNHLYFYWYRQILGQKVEFLVSFYNNEISEKSEIFDDQFSVERPDGSNFTLKIRSTKLEDSAMYFCACSFSSGNLRGGETQYFGPGTRLLVL.